The 19 T cell receptor beta chains below come from one sample, sequenced in a study of CD8+CD57+ T cells in acquired aplastic anemia (dated by TCRdb to the late 2010s). Sequencing was performed on an Illumina HiSeq 2000. Profiling of TCR beta VDJ combinations and CDR3 sequences used genomic DNA as the template. Clones were called with MiXCR by TCRdb after fastp trimmed the public reads at Q25, and only in-frame beta chains were retained. Duplicate CDR3 protein sequences are folded into a single record with the most common DNA and genes. The sample table records about 210,000 distinct CDR3 sequences; around 63% of these occur just once. The ten biggest clones cover approximately 30% of the sample. The material sequenced was sorted CD4+, CD8+, or CD8+CD57+ T cells (not recorded which) from PBMCs. The receptor set was obtained from a human donor in good health.

This sequence joins TRBV29-1 and TRBJ2-7, with 11 bases aligning to TRBD2. The CDR3 loop spans 12 amino acids. Trimming at V came to 8 bases and at J to 5 bases, leaving 5 bases not matched to a gene. The germline gives CDR1 SQVTM, CDR2 ANQGSEA. The CDR3 bases are TGCAGCACGACTAGCGGGATAAACGAGCAGTACTTC. Protein sequence: CSTTSGINEQYF.

This rearrangement joins TRBV7-9 to TRBJ2-5; D tentatively fits TRBD1 or TRBD2 (5 bases each). Germline CDR1 is SEHNR and CDR2 is FQNEAQ (reference sequence). V lost 7 bases and J 7 bases, leaving 19 bases between the germline ends. There are 14 residues in the CDR3. The CDR3 loop reads CASTINGAQGTQYF. The CDR3 region has the DNA TGTGCCAGCACCATAAACGGGGCCCAGGGGACCCAGTACTTC.

The gene calls are TRBV2 and TRBJ2-3, with a possible D match to TRBD2 (5 bases). The ends were cut back, 6 bases at V and 5 bases at J, with 9 bases in the middle. Germline loops: CDR1 SNHLY, CDR2 FYNNEI. The CDR3 is 12 amino acids. The CDR3 DNA reads as TGTGCCAGCAGCGGGATGGGAGATACGCAGTATTTT. Its protein product is CASSGMGDTQYF.

In its sample, this clonotype was seen many times. The chain recombines TRBV28 with TRBJ1-6; D might be TRBD1 (6 bases). The length of the CDR3 is 17 residues. CDR1 MDHEN and CDR2 SYDVKM come from the germline V gene. Trimming removed 6 bases from V and 2 bases from J, with 17 bases in between. The DNA of the CDR3 is TGTGCCAGCAGCAGACCATGGACAGATCCCTATAATTCACCCCTCCACTTT. Its translation is CASSRPWTDPYNSPLHF.

This rearrangement joins TRBV12-3 or TRBV12-4 to TRBJ2-1; 7 nucleotides match TRBD1. The CDR3 is made up of 15 amino acids. Losses at the gene ends were 7 bases for V and 1 base for J; bases not matched to a gene: 7. CDR3 residues: CASKPTGWSYNEQFF. Here the CDR3 DNA reads TGTGCCAGCAAACCGACAGGGTGGTCCTACAATGAGCAGTTCTTC.

J is TRBJ2-2 and V is TRBV7-9, with D perhaps TRBD1 (6 bases). There are 14 residues in the CDR3. The V gene's germline CDR1 is SEHNR and CDR2 FQNEAQ (reference sequence). Trimming pared 9 bases from V and 1 base from J, leaving 12 bases between. The CDR3 region is CASGRGGNTGELFF. The CDR3 DNA reads TGTGCCAGTGGCAGGGGCGGGAACACCGGGGAGCTGTTTTTT.

The sample holds many counts of this clonotype. The genes are TRBV6-5 and TRBJ2-3, with D perhaps TRBD1 (5 bases). The germline gives CDR1 MNHEY, CDR2 SVGAGI. The CDR3 is 14 residues long. V lost 5 bases to trimming and J lost 5 bases, with 14 bases between them. This CDR3 reads CASSRVQELDTQYF. Here the CDR3 DNA reads TGTGCCAGCAGTAGGGTACAGGAGCTAGATACGCAGTATTTT.

This clonotype appeared many times. The chain is built from TRBV9 and TRBJ2-1; the match to TRBD2 covers 7 bases. Germline-derived CDR1 and CDR2 are SGDLS and YYNGEE. The CDR3 runs to 17 residues. The ends lost 4 bases at V and 4 bases at J; junction bases unmatched: 14. The CDR3 loop is CASSSRTGTTAYNEQFF. The DNA for the CDR3 is TGTGCCAGCAGCTCGCGGACCGGGACTACCGCGTACAATGAGCAGTTCTTC.

This clonotype was recorded at least ten times. This chain uses TRBV5-8 with TRBJ2-3, with D unresolved. V dropped 0 bases and J dropped 2 bases, with 10 bases sitting between them. The CDR3 runs 15 residues. Germline V gene sequence: CDR1 SGHTS, CDR2 YDEGEE. The DNA for the CDR3 is TGTGCCAGCAGCTTGGTCGCAGGTCTCACAGATACGCAGTATTTT. It is translated as CASSLVAGLTDTQYF.

A remark on this clonotype: The junction departs from the called germline gene at one end, perhaps through a read error. This chain joins TRBV7-8 and TRBJ2-7; 8 bases align to TRBD1. Per germline, CDR1 SGHVS and CDR2 FQNEAQ. The CDR3 loop spans 13 amino acids. The CDR3 DNA sequence: TGTGCCAACAGCCCCCGGACAGGGTACGAGCAGTACTTC. Translated: CANSPRTGYEQYF.

This clonotype was detected many times. The V gene is TRBV6-5, the J gene TRBJ1-2, with D unclear. CDR1 and CDR2 from the germline V gene are MNHEY and SVGAGI. This CDR3 is 15 amino acids long. V dropped 2 bases and J dropped 6 bases, with 16 bases sitting between them. The CDR3 is CASSYTLDLLNGYTF. CDR3 bases: TGTGCCAGCAGTTACACCCTGGACTTACTCAATGGCTACACCTTC.

This sequence joins TRBV20-1 and TRBJ2-7; weak D call: TRBD2 (6 bases). V dropped 3 bases and J dropped 6 bases, with 18 bases sitting between them. Germline V CDR1 and CDR2: DFQATT, SNEGSKA (reference sequence). This CDR3 spans 14 amino acids. CDR3 sequence: CSARIPGGVLEQYF. Here the CDR3 DNA reads TGCAGTGCTAGGATACCCGGGGGTGTCCTCGAGCAGTACTTC.

The genes are TRBV20-1 and TRBJ1-2; D is perhaps TRBD1 (6 bases). The CDR3 totals 13 residues. Germline loops: CDR1 DFQATT, CDR2 SNEGSKA (reference sequence). V shed 5 bases and J shed 0 bases, with 10 bases lying between them. Written as DNA, the CDR3 is TGCAGTGCTGAGGGACAATCTAACTATGGCTACACCTTC. Amino acid sequence: CSAEGQSNYGYTF.

V is TRBV7-9 and J is TRBJ2-7; TRBD1 agrees at 7 bases. The CDR3 length is 16 residues. Germline values: CDR1 SEHNR, CDR2 FQNEAQ (reference sequence). Germline trimming cut 0 bases from V and 7 bases from J; bases unmatched to any gene: 12. This CDR3 reads CASSLARRTGGREQYF. In DNA form, the CDR3 reads TGTGCCAGCAGCTTAGCGCGTAGGACAGGCGGGCGGGAGCAGTACTTC. Looking up the rest from reference TRBV7-9 and TRBJ2-7 gives the full variable domain: DTGVSQNPRHKITKRGQNVTFRCDPISEHNRLYWYRQTLGQGPEFLTYFQNEAQLEKSRLLSDRFSAERPKGSFSTLEIQRTEQGDSAMYLCASSLARRTGGREQYFGPGTRLTVT.

In its sample, this clonotype was seen many times. The chain employs TRBV9 and TRBJ1-1; tentatively, D is TRBD1 (5 bases). CDR3 length equals 12 residues. The germline V and J ends were trimmed by 3 bases and 6 bases, with 9 bases remaining between them. Germline lookup yields CDR1 SGDLS and CDR2 YYNGEE. The CDR3, as DNA: TGTGCCAGCAGCGGCCCAGGGTCTGAAGCTTTCTTT. The encoded protein is CASSGPGSEAFF. The full variable domain, its missing parts supplied by reference TRBV9 and TRBJ1-1, is DSGVTQTPKHLITATGQRVTLRCSPRSGDLSVYWYQQSLDQGLQFLIQYYNGEERAKGNILERFSAQQFPDLHSELNLSSLELGDSALYFCASSGPGSEAFFGQGTRLTVV.

This clonotype has a handful of counts. This chain joins TRBV24-1 and TRBJ2-7; no firm D call. Trimming removed 4 bases at V and 3 bases at J, with 15 bases between. The CDR3 is 15 amino acids. CDR1 and CDR2 (germline): KGHDR, SFDVKD. CDR3: CATSDRDTDFYEQYF. DNA of the CDR3: TGTGCCACCAGTGACCGAGACACCGACTTCTACGAGCAGTACTTC.

The J gene is TRBJ1-2, the V gene TRBV24-1, with a possible D match to TRBD1 (5 bases). V was cut by 11 bases and J by 4 bases, with 25 bases left in between. This CDR3 region has 16 residues. Per the germline V gene, CDR1 is KGHDR and CDR2 is SFDVKD. The CDR3 nucleotides are TGTGCCAGCTCACCGGACACGGGTCGGGGCCCCTATGGCTACACCTTC. This gives the protein CASSPDTGRGPYGYTF.

This rearrangement joins TRBV27 to TRBJ2-7; no firm D call. CDR3 size: 12 residues. Germline V gene data show CDR1 as MNHEY and CDR2 as SMNVEV (reference sequence). The ends were cut back, 6 bases at V and 0 bases at J, with 6 bases in the middle. The CDR3 coding sequence is TGTGCCAGCAGGGCGCTCTCCTACGAGCAGTACTTC. As protein: CASRALSYEQYF.

This clonotype was seen repeatedly, ten times or more. V is TRBV7-3 and J is TRBJ2-1; D is ambiguous. V lost 2 bases and J lost 5, with 7 bases in between. CDR3 length: 13 residues. Germline V gene sequence: CDR1 SGHTA, CDR2 FQGTGA. The CDR3 sequence is CASSLQAHNEQFF. The CDR3 DNA sequence: TGTGCCAGCAGCTTACAAGCACACAATGAGCAGTTCTTC.